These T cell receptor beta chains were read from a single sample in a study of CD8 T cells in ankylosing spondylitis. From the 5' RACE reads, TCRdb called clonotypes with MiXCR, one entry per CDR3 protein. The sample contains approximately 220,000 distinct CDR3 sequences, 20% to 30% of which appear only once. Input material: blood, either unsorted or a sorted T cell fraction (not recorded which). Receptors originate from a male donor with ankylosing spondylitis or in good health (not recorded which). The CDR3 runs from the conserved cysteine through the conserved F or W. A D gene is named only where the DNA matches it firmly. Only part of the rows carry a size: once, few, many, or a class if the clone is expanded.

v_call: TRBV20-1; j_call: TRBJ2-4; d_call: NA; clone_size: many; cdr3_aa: CSARKGGRPYF; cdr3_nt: TGCAGTGCTAGAAAGGGGGGCCGACCTTACTTC
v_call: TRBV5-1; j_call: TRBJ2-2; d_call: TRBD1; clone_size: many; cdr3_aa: CASSPLLGDRANTGELFF; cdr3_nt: TGCGCCAGCAGCCCCCTGTTGGGGGACAGAGCGAACACCGGGGAGCTGTTTTTT
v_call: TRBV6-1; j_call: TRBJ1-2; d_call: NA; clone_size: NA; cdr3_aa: CASSARAYGYTF; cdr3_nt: TGTGCCAGCAGTGCCCGCGCCTATGGCTACACCTTC
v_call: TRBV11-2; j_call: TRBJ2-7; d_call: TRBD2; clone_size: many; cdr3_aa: CASSPRTSGRISYEQYF; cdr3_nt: TGTGCCAGCAGCCCCCGGACTAGCGGGAGGATCTCCTACGAGCAGTACTTC
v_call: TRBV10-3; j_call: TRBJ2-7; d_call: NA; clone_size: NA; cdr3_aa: CAISEGTGVEQYF; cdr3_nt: TGTGCCATCAGCGAGGGGACTGGCGTAGAGCAGTACTTC
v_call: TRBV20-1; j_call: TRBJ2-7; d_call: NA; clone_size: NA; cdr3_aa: CSARKEEQYF; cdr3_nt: TGCAGTGCTAGAAAAGAAGAGCAGTACTTC
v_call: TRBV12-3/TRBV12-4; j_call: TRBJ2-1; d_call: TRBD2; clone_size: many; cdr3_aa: CASSQAGGRTFNEQFF; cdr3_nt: TGTGCCAGCAGTCAGGCGGGAGGGCGGACCTTCAATGAGCAGTTCTTC
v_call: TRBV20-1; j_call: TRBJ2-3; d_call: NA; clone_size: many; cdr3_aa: CSAIRGGSRSDTQYF; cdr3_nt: TGCAGTGCTATCAGGGGCGGGAGCAGGTCAGATACGCAGTATTTT
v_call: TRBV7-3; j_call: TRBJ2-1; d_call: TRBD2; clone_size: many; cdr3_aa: CASSPGLAGNNEQFF; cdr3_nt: TGTGCCAGCAGCCCAGGACTAGCGGGAAACAATGAGCAGTTCTTC
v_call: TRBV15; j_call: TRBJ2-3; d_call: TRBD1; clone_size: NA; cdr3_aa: CATSTYGTGKDTQYF; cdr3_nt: TGTGCCACCAGCACATACGGGACAGGGAAAGATACGCAGTATTTT
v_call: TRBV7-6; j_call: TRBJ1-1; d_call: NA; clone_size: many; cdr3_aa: CASSLEQVRTEAFF; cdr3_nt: TGTGCCAGCAGCTTAGAACAGGTCAGGACTGAAGCTTTCTTT
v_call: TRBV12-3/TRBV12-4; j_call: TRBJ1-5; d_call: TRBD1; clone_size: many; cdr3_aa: CASSLDRTGRQPQHF; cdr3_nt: TGTGCCAGCAGTTTGGACCGGACAGGGAGGCAGCCCCAGCATTTT
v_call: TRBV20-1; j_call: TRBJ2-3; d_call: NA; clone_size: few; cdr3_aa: CSARGTQPDTQYF; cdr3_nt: TGCAGTGCTAGAGGGACACAGCCAGATACGCAGTATTTT
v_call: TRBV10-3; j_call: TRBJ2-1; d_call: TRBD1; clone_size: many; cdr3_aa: CAISLKDRGNEQFF; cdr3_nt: TGTGCCATCAGCCTGAAGGACAGGGGCAATGAGCAGTTCTTC
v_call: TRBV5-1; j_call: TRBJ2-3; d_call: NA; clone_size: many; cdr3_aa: CASSVQVSADTQYF; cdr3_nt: TGCGCCAGCAGCGTGCAGGTTTCGGCGGATACGCAGTATTTT
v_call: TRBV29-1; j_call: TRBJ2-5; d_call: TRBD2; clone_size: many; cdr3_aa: CTCLAGAETQYF; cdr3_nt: TGCACTTGCCTAGCGGGAGCAGAGACCCAGTACTTC
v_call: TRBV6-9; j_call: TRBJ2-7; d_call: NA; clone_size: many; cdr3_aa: CASSYSHENPRYEQYF; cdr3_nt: TGTGCCAGCAGTTATTCCCACGAAAATCCCCGCTACGAGCAGTACTTC
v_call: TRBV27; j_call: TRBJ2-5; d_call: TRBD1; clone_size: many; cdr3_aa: CASSARGRRETQYF; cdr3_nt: TGTGCCAGCAGTGCCAGGGGGCGCCGAGAGACCCAGTACTTC
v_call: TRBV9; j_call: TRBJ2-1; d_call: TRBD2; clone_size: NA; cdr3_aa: CASSVVPGTSGKSSYNEQFF; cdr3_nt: TGTGCCAGCAGCGTTGTCCCCGGGACTAGCGGGAAAAGCTCCTACAATGAGCAGTTCTTC
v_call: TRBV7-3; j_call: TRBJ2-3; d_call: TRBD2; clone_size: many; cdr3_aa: CASSFSSGNTQYF; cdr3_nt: TGTGCCAGCAGCTTTTCTAGCGGCAATACGCAGTATTTT
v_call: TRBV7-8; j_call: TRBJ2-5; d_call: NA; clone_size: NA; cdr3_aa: CASGHFTTSGETQYF; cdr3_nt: TGTGCCAGCGGTCACTTCACGACCTCGGGGGAGACCCAGTACTTC
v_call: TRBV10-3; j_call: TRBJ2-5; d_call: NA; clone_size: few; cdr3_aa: CAISESSTGGTQYF; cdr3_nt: TGTGCCATCAGTGAGTCGAGCACGGGCGGGACCCAGTACTTC
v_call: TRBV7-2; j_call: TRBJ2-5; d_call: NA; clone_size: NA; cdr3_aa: CASSSRASGARETQYF; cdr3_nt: TGTGCCAGCAGCTCCCGCGCTAGTGGGGCTCGTGAGACCCAGTACTTC
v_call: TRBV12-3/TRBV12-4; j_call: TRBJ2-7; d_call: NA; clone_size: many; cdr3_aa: CASSLGPPGEQYF; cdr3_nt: TGTGCCAGCAGTCTTGGACCGCCGGGGGAGCAGTACTTC
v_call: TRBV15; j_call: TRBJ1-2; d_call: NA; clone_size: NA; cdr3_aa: CATSRDQGSNYGYTF; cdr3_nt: TGTGCCACCAGCAGAGATCAGGGCTCTAACTATGGCTACACCTTC
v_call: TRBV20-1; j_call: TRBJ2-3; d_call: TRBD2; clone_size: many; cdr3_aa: CSATRTSDTDTQYF; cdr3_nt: TGCAGTGCTACCCGGACTAGCGACACAGATACGCAGTATTTT
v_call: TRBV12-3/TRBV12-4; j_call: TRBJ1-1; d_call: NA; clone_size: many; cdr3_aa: CASSLGSSQAFF; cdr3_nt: TGTGCCAGCAGTTTAGGGTCAAGCCAAGCTTTCTTT
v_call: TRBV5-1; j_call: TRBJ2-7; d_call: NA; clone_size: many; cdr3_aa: CASSLEGTAYEQYF; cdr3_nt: TGCGCCAGCAGCTTGGAAGGCACCGCCTACGAGCAGTACTTC
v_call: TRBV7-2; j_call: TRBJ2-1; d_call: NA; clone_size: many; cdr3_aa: CASSFTPDNEQFF; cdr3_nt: TGTGCCAGCAGCTTCACACCAGACAATGAGCAGTTCTTC
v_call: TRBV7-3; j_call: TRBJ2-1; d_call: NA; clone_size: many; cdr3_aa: CASSLTGGQYNEQFF; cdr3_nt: TGTGCCAGCAGCTTAACGGGCGGCCAGTACAATGAGCAGTTCTTC
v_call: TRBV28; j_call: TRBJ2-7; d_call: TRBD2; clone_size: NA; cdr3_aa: CASSSLVAGAYEQYF; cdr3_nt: TGTGCCAGCAGTTCGCTGGTAGCGGGAGCCTACGAGCAGTACTTC
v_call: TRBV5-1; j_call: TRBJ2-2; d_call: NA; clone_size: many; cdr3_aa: CASSLVGHYTGELFF; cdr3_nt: TGCGCCAGCAGCTTGGTGGGCCACTACACCGGGGAGCTGTTTTTT
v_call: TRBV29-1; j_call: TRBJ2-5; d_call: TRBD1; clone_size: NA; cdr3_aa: CSVEEGTAEETQYF; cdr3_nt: TGCAGCGTTGAAGAGGGGACAGCGGAAGAGACCCAGTACTTC
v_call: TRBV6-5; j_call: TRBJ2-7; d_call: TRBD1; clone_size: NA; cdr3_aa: CASSYTGQGWYEQYF; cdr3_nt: TGTGCCAGCAGTTACACCGGACAGGGTTGGTACGAGCAGTACTTC
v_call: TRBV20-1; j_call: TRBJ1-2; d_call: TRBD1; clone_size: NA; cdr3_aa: CSASKGQGMNYGYTF; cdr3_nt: TGCAGTGCTAGCAAAGGACAGGGGATGAACTATGGCTACACCTTC
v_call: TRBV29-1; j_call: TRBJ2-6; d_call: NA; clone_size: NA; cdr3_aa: CSVENRAGANVLTF; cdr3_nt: TGCAGCGTTGAAAACAGGGCTGGGGCCAACGTCCTGACTTTC
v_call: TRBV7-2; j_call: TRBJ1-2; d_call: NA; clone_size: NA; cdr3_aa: CASSLREMGAPLYGYTF; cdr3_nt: TGTGCCAGCAGCTTACGAGAGATGGGGGCTCCCCTCTATGGCTACACCTTC
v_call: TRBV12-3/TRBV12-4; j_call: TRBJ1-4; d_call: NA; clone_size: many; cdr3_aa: CASRTGRAKLFF; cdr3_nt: TGTGCCAGCAGAACCGGACGGGCAAAACTGTTTTTT
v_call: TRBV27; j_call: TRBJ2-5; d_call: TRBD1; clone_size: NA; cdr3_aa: CASSLGQGQVQYF; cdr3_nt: TGTGCCAGCAGTTTAGGACAGGGGCAGGTTCAGTACTTC
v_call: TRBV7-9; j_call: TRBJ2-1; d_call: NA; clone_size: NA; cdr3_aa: CASIPAGGLIYNEQFF; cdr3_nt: TGTGCCAGCATCCCGGCCGGGGGATTGATCTACAATGAGCAGTTCTTC
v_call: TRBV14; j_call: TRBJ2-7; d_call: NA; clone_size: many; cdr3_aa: CASSQNMNSAGSYEQYF; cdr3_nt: TGTGCCAGCAGCCAAAACATGAATTCGGCCGGCTCCTACGAGCAGTACTTC
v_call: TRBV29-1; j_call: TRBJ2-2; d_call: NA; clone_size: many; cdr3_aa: CSVEDSPNTGELFF; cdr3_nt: TGCAGCGTTGAGGACAGCCCGAACACCGGGGAGCTGTTTTTT
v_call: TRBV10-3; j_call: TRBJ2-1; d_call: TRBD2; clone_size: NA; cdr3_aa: CAIRYRLAGADNEQFF; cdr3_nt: TGTGCCATCCGATACCGACTAGCGGGAGCGGACAATGAGCAGTTCTTC
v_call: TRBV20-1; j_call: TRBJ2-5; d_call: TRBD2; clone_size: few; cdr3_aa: CSARVGAGAETQYF; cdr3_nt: TGCAGTGCTAGAGTGGGAGCGGGAGCAGAGACCCAGTACTTC
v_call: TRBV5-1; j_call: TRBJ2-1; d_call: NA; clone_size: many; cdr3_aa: CASSLQLATTYNEQFF; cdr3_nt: TGCGCCAGCAGCTTGCAGCTAGCGACTACCTACAATGAGCAGTTCTTC
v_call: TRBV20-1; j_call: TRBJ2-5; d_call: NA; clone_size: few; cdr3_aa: CSARAWTAGETQYF; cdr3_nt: TGCAGTGCTAGAGCTTGGACGGCGGGGGAGACCCAGTACTTC
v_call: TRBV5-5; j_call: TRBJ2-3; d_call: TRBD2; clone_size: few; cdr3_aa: CASSLFSGTSEDTQYF; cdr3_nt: TGTGCCAGCAGCCTCTTTTCCGGGACTAGCGAAGATACGCAGTATTTT
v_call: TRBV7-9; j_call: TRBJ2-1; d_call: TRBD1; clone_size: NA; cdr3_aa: CVGGVYNEQFF; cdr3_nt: TGTGTAGGGGGCGTCTACAATGAGCAGTTCTTC
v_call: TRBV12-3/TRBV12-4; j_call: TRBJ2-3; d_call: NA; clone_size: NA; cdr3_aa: CASRSGVGADTQYF; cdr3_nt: TGTGCCAGCAGGTCAGGGGTGGGCGCAGATACGCAGTATTTT
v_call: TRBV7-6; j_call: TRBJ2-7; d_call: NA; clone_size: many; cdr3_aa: CASSLKVGGYEQYF; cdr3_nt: TGTGCCAGCAGCTTAAAGGTGGGCGGCTACGAGCAGTACTTC
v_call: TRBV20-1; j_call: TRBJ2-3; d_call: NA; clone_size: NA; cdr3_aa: CSARDPREGTDTQYF; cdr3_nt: TGCAGTGCTAGAGATCCACGGGAAGGCACAGATACGCAGTATTTT
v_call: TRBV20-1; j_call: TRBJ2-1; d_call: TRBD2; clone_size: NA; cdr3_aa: CSARDSGTSGRGGQFF; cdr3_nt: TGCAGTGCTAGAGATTCCGGGACTAGCGGGAGGGGTGGGCAGTTCTTC
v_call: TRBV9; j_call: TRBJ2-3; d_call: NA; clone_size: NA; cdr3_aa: CASRKIGSTDTQYF; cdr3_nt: TGTGCCAGCAGGAAAATCGGTAGCACAGATACGCAGTATTTT
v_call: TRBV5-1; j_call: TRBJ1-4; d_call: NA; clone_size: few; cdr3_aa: CASSLGRRQGLAGEKLFF; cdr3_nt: TGCGCCAGCAGCTTGGGTAGGAGGCAGGGCCTGGCGGGTGAAAAACTGTTTTTT
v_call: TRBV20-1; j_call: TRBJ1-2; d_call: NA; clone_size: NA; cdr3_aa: CSLQTGGRGGWNYGYTF; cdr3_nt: TGCAGTCTTCAAACCGGGGGCAGGGGAGGGTGGAACTATGGCTACACCTTC